The 9 T cell receptor beta chains below were found in one sample sequenced in a study of CXCR3-negative and CXCR3-positive naive CD8 T cells. UMI-labeled 5' RACE TRB cDNA libraries were prepared from the cells. Using the 5' RACE reads, TCRdb records one entry per CDR3 protein without DNA. Listed are 45,000 to 70,000 distinct CDR3 sequences; 23% falls within the top ten. The sample comprised memory CD8+ T cells from blood. The receptor set was obtained from a human donor in good health. Some clones in this sample may be carry-over from other donors' samples.

The chain couples TRBV28 to TRBJ2-5. The CDR3 is made up of 13 amino acids. Germline V gene sequence: CDR1 MDHEN, CDR2 SYDVKM. The CDR3 protein is CASSSTSVETQYF. The full variable domain, its missing parts supplied by reference TRBV28 and TRBJ2-5, is DVKVTQSSRYLVKRTGEKVFLECVQDMDHENMFWYRQDPGLGLRLIYFSYDVKMKEKGDIPEGYSVSREKKERFSLILESASTNQTSMYLCASSSTSVETQYFGPGTRLLVL.

The chain carries TRBV27 and TRBJ1-5; the D call of TRBD1 rests on TCRdb alone, since no DNA is present to check it. This CDR3 spans 15 amino acids. The germline V gene encodes CDR1 MNHEY and CDR2 SMNVEV (reference sequence). CDR3 loop: CATSGATGGNQPQHF.

The V and J genes are TRBV13 and TRBJ2-3; lacking DNA, the TRBD2 call made by TCRdb goes unchecked. This CDR3 comprises 15 residues. Looked up from germline, CDR1 is PRHDT and CDR2 is FYEKMQ (reference sequence). The CDR3 reads CASSSQLADTDTQYF.

V usage is TRBV10-3 and J usage is TRBJ1-1; the D call of TRBD1 rests on TCRdb alone, since no DNA is present to check it. The germline gives CDR1 ENHRY, CDR2 SYGVKD. The CDR3 contains 15 residues. CDR3 in amino acids: CAIREGDPVNTEAFF.

J is TRBJ2-1 and V is TRBV29-1; TCRdb selects TRBD1, and the lack of DNA leaves this call unchecked. The CDR3 length is 16 residues. Per the germline V gene, CDR1 is SQVTM and CDR2 is ANQGSEA. The CDR3 loop is CSVEGSGTGAYNEQFF.

The J gene is TRBJ1-1, the V gene TRBV14. From germline, CDR1 is SGHDN and CDR2 FVKESK. CDR3 size: 13 residues. The CDR3 here is CASRADLYTEAFF.

The CDR3 region is CASSYPLVRDRRYEQYF. The chain employs TRBV28 and TRBJ2-7; the D call of TRBD1 rests on TCRdb alone, since no DNA is present to check it. Looked up from germline, CDR1 is MDHEN and CDR2 is SYDVKM. This CDR3 is 17 amino acids long. Looking up the rest from reference TRBV28 and TRBJ2-7 gives the full variable domain: DVKVTQSSRYLVKRTGEKVFLECVQDMDHENMFWYRQDPGLGLRLIYFSYDVKMKEKGDIPEGYSVSREKKERFSLILESASTNQTSMYLCASSYPLVRDRRYEQYFGPGTRLTVT.

The chain employs TRBV29-1 and TRBJ2-4. The CDR3 runs to 12 residues. Germline CDR1 SQVTM, CDR2 ANQGSEA. The chain's CDR3 is CSVQGSKNIQYF.

J is TRBJ2-3 and V is TRBV5-6. Germline loops: CDR1 SGHDT, CDR2 YYEEEE. The CDR3 is 14 residues long. CDR3: CASSLVPGPDTQYF.